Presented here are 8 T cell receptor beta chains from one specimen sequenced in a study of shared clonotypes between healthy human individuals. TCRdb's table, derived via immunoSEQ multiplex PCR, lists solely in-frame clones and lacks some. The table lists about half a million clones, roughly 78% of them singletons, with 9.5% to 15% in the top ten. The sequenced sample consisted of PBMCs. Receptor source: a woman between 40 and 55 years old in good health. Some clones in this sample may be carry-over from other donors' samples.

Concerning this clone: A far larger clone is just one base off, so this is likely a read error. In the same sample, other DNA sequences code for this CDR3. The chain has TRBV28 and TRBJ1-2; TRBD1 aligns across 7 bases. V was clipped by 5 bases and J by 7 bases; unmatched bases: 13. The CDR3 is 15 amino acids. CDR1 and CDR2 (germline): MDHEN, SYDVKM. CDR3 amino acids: CASSPSDRDNPGYTF. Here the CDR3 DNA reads TGTGCCAGCAGTCCTTCCGACAGGGACAATCCTGGCTACACCTTC.

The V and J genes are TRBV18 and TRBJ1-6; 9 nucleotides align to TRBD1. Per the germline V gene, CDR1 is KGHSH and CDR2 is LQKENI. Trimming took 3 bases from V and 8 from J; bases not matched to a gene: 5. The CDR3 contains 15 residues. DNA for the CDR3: TGTGCCAGCTCACCGACAGGGGGTGAGGATTCACCCCTCCACTTT. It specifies CASSPTGGEDSPLHF.

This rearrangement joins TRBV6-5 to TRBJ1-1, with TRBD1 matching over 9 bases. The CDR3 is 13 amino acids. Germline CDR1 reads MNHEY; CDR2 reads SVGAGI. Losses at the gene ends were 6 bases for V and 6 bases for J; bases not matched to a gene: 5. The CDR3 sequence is CASRRGTGSEAFF. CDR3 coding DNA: TGTGCCAGCAGGCGAGGGACAGGGTCTGAAGCTTTCTTT.

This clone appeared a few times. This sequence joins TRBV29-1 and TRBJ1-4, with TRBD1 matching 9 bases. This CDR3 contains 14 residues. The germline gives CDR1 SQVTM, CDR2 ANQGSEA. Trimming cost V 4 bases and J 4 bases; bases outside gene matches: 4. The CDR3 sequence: CSVGGTGSNEKLFF. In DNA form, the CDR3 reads TGCAGCGTTGGTGGGACAGGGAGTAATGAAAAACTGTTTTTT.

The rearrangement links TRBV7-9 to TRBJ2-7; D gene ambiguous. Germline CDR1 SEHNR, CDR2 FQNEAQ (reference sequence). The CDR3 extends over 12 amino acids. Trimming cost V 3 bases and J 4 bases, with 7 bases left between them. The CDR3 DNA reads TGTGCCAGCAGCTTCGTAGTTTACGAGCAGTACTTC. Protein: CASSFVVYEQYF.

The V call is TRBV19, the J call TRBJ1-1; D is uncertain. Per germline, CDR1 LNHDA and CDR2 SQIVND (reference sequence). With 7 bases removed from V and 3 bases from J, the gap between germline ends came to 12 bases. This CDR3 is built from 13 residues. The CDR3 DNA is TGTGCCAGTACTACTGCGGGGTACACTGAAGCTTTCTTT. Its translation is CASTTAGYTEAFF.

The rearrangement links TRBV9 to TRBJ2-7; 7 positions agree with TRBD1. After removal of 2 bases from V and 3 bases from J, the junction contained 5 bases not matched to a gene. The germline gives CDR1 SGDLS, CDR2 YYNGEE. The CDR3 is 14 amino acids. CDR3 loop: CASSVDRQGYEQYF. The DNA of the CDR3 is TGTGCCAGCAGCGTGGACAGACAGGGCTACGAGCAGTACTTC.

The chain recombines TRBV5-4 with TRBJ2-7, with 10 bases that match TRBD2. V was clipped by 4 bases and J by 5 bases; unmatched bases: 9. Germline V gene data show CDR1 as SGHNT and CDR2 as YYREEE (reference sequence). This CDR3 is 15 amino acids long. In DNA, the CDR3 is TGTGCCAGCAGCGATAAGCGGGAGGGCGGGGACGAGCAGTACTTC. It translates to CASSDKREGGDEQYF.